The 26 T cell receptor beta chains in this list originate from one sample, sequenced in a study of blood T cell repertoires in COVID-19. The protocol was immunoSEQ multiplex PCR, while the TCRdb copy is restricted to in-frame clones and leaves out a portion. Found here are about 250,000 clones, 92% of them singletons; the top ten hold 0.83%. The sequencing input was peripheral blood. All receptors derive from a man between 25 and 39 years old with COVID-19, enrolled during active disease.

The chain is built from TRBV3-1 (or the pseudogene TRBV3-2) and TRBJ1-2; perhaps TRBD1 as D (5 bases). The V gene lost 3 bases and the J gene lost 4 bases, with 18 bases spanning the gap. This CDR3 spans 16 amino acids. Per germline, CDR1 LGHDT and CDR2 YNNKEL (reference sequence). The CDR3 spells CASSHGPRGGPYGYTF. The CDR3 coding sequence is TGTGCCAGCAGCCACGGTCCGCGGGGCGGTCCCTATGGCTACACCTTC.

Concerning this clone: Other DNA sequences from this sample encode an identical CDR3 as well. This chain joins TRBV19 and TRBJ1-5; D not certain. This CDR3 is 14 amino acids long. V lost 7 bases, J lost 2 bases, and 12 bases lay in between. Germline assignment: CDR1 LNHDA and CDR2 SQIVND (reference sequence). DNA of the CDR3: TGTGCCAGTACGAAGGGAGGTGGCAATCAGCCCCAGCATTTT. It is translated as CASTKGGGNQPQHF. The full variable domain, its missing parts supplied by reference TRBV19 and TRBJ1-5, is DGGITQSPKYLFRKEGQNVTLSCEQNLNHDAMYWYRQDPGQGLRLIYYSQIVNDFQKGDIAEGYSVSREKKESFPLTVTSAQKNPTAFYLCASTKGGGNQPQHFGDGTRLSIL.

In DNA, the CDR3 is TGTGCCAGCAGTGAAGCAAAGGGGGCCACACCCGGGGAGCTGTTTTTT. Protein sequence: CASSEAKGATPGELFF. The chain is built from TRBV6-1 and TRBJ2-2; TRBD1 aligns across 7 bases. The CDR3 extends over 16 amino acids. The germline CDR1 and CDR2 sequences are MNHNS and SASEGT. Unmatched junction bases numbered 7, after V lost 0 bases and J lost 6 bases.

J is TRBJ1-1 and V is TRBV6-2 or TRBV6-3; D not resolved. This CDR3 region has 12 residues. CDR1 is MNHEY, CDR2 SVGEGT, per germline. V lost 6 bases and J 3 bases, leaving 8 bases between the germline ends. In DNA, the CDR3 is TGTGCCAGCAGCCACGAGGACACTGAAGCTTTCTTT. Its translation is CASSHEDTEAFF.

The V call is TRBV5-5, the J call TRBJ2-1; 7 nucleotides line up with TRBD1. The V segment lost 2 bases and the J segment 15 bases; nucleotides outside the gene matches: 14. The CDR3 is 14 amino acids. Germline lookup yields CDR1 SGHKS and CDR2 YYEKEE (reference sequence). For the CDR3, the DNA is TGTGCCAGCAGCTTCCCGACAGGGTCTTTCAAGTCGTTCTTC. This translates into CASSFPTGSFKSFF.

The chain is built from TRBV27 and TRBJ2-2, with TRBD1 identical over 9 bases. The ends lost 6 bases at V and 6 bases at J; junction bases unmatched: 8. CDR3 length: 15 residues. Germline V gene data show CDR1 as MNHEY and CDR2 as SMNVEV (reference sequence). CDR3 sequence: CASRRTGVDAGELFF. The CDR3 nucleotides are TGTGCCAGCAGAAGGACAGGGGTTGACGCCGGGGAGCTGTTTTTT.

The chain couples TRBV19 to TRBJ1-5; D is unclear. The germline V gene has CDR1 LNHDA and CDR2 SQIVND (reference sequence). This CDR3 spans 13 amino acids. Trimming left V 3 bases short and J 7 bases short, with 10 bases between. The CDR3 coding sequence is TGTGCCAGTAGTATCGGGGTGCGCCAGCCCCAGCATTTT. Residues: CASSIGVRQPQHF.

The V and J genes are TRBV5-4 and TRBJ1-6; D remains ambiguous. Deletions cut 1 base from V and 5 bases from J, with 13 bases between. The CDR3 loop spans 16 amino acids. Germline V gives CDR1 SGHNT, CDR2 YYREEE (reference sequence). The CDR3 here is CASSLTGEWDNSPLHF. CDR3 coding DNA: TGTGCCAGCAGCTTGACCGGGGAATGGGATAATTCACCCCTCCACTTT.

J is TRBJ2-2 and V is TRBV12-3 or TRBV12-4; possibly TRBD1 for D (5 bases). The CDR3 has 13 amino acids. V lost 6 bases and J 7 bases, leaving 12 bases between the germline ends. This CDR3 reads CASSPLRVGELFF. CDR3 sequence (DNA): TGTGCCAGCAGCCCCCTCAGGGTCGGGGAGCTGTTTTTT.

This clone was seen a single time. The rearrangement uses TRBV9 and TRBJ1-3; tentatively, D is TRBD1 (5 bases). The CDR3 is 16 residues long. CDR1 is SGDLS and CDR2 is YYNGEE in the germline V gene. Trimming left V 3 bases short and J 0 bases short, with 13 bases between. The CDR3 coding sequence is TGTGCCAGCAGCGGAATAGGACAAATCTCTGGAAACACCATATATTTT. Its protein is CASSGIGQISGNTIYF. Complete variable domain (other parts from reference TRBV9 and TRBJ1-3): DSGVTQTPKHLITATGQRVTLRCSPRSGDLSVYWYQQSLDQGLQFLIQYYNGEERAKGNILERFSAQQFPDLHSELNLSSLELGDSALYFCASSGIGQISGNTIYFGEGSWLTVV.

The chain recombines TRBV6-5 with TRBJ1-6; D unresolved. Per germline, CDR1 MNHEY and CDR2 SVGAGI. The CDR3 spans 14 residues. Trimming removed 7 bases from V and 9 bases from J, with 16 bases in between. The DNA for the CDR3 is TGTGCCAGCAATCCCCGAGGAGGTGGTTCACCCCTCCACTTT. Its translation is CASNPRGGGSPLHF.

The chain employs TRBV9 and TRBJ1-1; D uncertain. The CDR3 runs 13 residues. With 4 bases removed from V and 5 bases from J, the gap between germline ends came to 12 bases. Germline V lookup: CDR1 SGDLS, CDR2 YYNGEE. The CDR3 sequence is CASSPYSGTEAFF. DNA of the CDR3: TGTGCCAGCAGCCCTTACTCAGGAACTGAAGCTTTCTTT. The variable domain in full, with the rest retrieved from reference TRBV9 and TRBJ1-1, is DSGVTQTPKHLITATGQRVTLRCSPRSGDLSVYWYQQSLDQGLQFLIQYYNGEERAKGNILERFSAQQFPDLHSELNLSSLELGDSALYFCASSPYSGTEAFFGQGTRLTVV.

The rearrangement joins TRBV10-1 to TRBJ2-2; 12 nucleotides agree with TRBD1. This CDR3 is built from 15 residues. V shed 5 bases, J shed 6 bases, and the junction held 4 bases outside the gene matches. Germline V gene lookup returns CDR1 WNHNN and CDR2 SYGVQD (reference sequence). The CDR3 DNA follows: TGCGCCAGCAGTACCGGGACAGGGGGCCCCGGGGAGCTGTTTTTT. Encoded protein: CASSTGTGGPGELFF.

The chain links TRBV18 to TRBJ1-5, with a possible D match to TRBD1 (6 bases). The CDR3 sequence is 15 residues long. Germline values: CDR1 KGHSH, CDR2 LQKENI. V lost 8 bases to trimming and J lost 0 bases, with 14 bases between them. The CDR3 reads CASPKDRDSNQPQHF. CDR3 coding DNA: TGTGCCAGCCCTAAGGACAGAGATAGCAATCAGCCCCAGCATTTT.

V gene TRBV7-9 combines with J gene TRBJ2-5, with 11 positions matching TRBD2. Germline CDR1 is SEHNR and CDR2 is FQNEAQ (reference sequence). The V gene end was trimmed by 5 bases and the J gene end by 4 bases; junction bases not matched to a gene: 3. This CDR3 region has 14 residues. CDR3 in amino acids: CASSATSGGETQYF. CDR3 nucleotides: TGTGCCAGCAGCGCCACTAGCGGGGGAGAGACCCAGTACTTC. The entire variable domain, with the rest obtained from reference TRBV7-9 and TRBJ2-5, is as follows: DTGVSQNPRHKITKRGQNVTFRCDPISEHNRLYWYRQTLGQGPEFLTYFQNEAQLEKSRLLSDRFSAERPKGSFSTLEIQRTEQGDSAMYLCASSATSGGETQYFGPGTRLLVL.

The CDR3 coding sequence is TGTGCCATCAGAACAGGGGCGAACACTGAAGCTTTCTTT. As protein: CAIRTGANTEAFF. The rearrangement links TRBV10-3 to TRBJ1-1; 7 nucleotides agree with TRBD1. Germline V gene data show CDR1 as ENHRY and CDR2 as SYGVKD. V gave up 6 bases and J gave up 1 base; unmatched junction bases: 2. The CDR3 consists of 13 residues.

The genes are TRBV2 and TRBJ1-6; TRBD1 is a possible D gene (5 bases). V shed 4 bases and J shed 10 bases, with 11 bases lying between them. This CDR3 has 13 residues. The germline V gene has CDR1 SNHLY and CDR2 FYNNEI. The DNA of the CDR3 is TGTGCCAGCAGTGGGGGCCCTCGATCACCCCTCCACTTT. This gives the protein CASSGGPRSPLHF.

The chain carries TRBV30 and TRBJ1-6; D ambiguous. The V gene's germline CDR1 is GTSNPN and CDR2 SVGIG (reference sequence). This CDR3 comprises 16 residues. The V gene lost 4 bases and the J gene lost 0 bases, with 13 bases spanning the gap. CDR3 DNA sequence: TGTGCCTGGACCTCCCCATCGAGCTCCTATAATTCACCCCTCCACTTT. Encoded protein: CAWTSPSSSYNSPLHF.

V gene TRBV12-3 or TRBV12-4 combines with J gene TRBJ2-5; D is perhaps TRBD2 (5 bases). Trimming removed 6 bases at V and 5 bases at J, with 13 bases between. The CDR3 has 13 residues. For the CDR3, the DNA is TGTGCCAGCAGGGGCCTTTCGGGGGAGACCCAGTACTTC. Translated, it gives CASRGLSGETQYF.

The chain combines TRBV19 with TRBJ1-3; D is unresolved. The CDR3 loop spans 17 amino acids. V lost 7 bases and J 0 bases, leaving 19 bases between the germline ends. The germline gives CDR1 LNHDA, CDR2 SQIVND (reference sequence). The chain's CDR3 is CASTTSRSGSSGNTIYF. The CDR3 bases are TGTGCCAGTACCACCTCCCGGTCAGGCAGCTCTGGAAACACCATATATTTT. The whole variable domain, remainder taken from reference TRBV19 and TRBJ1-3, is DGGITQSPKYLFRKEGQNVTLSCEQNLNHDAMYWYRQDPGQGLRLIYYSQIVNDFQKGDIAEGYSVSREKKESFPLTVTSAQKNPTAFYLCASTTSRSGSSGNTIYFGEGSWLTVV.

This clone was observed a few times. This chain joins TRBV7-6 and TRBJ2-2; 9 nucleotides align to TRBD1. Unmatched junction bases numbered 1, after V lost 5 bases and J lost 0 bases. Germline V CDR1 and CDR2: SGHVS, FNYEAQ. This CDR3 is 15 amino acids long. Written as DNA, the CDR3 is TGTGCCAGCAGCCGACAGGGGGCGAACACCGGGGAGCTGTTTTTT. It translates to CASSRQGANTGELFF.

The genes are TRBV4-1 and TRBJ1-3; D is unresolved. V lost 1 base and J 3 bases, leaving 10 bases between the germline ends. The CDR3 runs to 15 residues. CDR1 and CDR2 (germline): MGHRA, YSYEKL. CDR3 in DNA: TGCGCCAGCAGCCAAGGGTCGGGGTATGGAAACACCATATATTTT. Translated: CASSQGSGYGNTIYF.

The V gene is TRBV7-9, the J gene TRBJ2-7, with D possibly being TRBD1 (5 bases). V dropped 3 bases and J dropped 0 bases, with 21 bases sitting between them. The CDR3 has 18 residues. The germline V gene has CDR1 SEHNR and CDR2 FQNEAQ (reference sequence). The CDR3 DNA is TGTGCCAGCAGCTTGGGGCAGGGTGATGCCCAATTCTCCTACGAGCAGTACTTC. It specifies CASSLGQGDAQFSYEQYF.

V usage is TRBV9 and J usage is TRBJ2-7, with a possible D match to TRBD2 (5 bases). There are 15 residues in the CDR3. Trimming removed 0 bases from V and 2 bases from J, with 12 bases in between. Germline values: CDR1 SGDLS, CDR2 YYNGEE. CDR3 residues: CASSVAGGGAYEQYF. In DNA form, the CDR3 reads TGTGCCAGCAGCGTAGCTGGCGGAGGAGCCTACGAGCAGTACTTC. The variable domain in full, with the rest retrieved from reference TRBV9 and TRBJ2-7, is DSGVTQTPKHLITATGQRVTLRCSPRSGDLSVYWYQQSLDQGLQFLIQYYNGEERAKGNILERFSAQQFPDLHSELNLSSLELGDSALYFCASSVAGGGAYEQYFGPGTRLTVT.

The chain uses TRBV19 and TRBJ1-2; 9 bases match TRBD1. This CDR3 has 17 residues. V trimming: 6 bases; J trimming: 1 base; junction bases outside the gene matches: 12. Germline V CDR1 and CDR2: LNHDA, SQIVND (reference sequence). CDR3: CASRPGTGTSFNYGYTF. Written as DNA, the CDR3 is TGTGCCAGTAGACCCGGGACAGGGACATCTTTTAACTATGGCTACACCTTC.

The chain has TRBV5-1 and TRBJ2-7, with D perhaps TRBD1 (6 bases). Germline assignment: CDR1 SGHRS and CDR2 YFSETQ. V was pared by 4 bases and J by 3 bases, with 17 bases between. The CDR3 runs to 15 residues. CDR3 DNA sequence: TGCGCCAGCAGCCCACAGGGCGGAAAACTCTACGAGCAGTACTTC. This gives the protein CASSPQGGKLYEQYF. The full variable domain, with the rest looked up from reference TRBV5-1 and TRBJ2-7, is KAGVTQTPRYLIKTRGQQVTLSCSPISGHRSVSWYQQTPGQGLQFLFEYFSETQRNKGNFPGRFSGRQFSNSRSEMNVSTLELGDSALYLCASSPQGGKLYEQYFGPGTRLTVT.